The present TCR beta chain was sequenced within a study of Tregs in tolerant kidney transplant recipients. Findings of the study overall: Activated donor B cell expansion appeared to reveal the most relevant donor-specific TCRbeta repertoire. Few patients were studied, so findings need validation in larger groups.

Sequencing used immunoSEQ multiplex PCR; TCRdb keeps in-frame clones, though not all of them. Here the sample spans 200,000 to 300,000 clones, approximately 84% being singletons. Concerning this clone: Its target is not known.

The CDR3 has 17 residues. Trimming took 4 bases from V and 1 from J; bases not matched to a gene: 12. Germline CDR1 reads SGHAT; CDR2 reads FQNNGV. Thawed PBMCs were FACS-sorted into unstimulated CD4+CD25+CD127- regulatory T cells, CD4+CD25- non-regulatory cells, CD4 and CD8 cells. Sequencing was performed on CD4+ T cells from blood. This sequence was found in a human donor in good health. V and J are TRBV11-2 and TRBJ1-1; 7 bases fit TRBD1. The CDR3 DNA is TGTGCCAGCAGCTCTTACAGGGGTCCGCCGGGGAACACTGAAGCTTTCTTT. It codes for CASSSYRGPPGNTEAFF.